Given below is one T cell receptor (beta chain) in context. Its target is unknown. The entry originates in a study of cytomegalovirus exposure and HLA in healthy donors. Use of 60 Vbeta and 13 Jbeta primers characterized the PCR. Libraries were prepared by immunoSEQ multiplex PCR; TCRdb keeps only in-frame clonotypes and omits some of them. The table includes over 70,000 clones, roughly 81% detected once. The CDR3 consists of 17 residues. CDR1 is MGHRA, CDR2 YSYEKL, per germline. The ends were cut back, 0 bases at V and 7 bases at J, with 21 bases in the middle. In nominal health when sampled, donors likely had unrecorded immune exposures nonetheless. Points from the study as a whole: In a later analysis, HLA-associated beta chains showed higher expansion and lower generation probabilities than comparable chains. Within an earlier analysis, most TCR beta V segments proved productive either about 87% or about 30% of the time.

This chain joins TRBV4-1 and TRBJ1-2; D not certain. The sample comprised PBMCs. This TCR was recovered from a human donor in good health. DNA of the CDR3: TGCGCCAGCAGCCAAGATTGGATAGAGGGCGGTATCAGTGGCTACACCTTC. The encoded protein is CASSQDWIEGGISGYTF.